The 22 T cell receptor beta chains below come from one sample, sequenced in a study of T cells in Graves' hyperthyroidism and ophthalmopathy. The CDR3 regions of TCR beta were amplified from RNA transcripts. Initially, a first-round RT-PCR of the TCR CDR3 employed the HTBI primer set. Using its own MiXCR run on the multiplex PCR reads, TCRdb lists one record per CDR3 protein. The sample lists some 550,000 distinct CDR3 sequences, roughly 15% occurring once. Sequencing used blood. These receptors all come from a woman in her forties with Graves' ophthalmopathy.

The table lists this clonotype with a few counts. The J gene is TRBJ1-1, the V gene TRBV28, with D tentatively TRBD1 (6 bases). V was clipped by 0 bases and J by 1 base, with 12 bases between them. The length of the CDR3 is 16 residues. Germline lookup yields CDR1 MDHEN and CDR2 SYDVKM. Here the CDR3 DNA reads TGTGCCAGCAGTTTATGGCAGGGGACGACGAACACTGAAGCTTTCTTT. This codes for CASSLWQGTTNTEAFF. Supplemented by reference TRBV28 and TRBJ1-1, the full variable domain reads DVKVTQSSRYLVKRTGEKVFLECVQDMDHENMFWYRQDPGLGLRLIYFSYDVKMKEKGDIPEGYSVSREKKERFSLILESASTNQTSMYLCASSLWQGTTNTEAFFGQGTRLTVV.

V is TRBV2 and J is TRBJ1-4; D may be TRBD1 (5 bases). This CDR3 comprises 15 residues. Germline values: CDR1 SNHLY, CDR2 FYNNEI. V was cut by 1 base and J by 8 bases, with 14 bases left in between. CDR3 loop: CASSEGQPGEEKLFF. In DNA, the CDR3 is TGTGCCAGCAGTGAAGGCCAACCGGGGGAGGAAAAACTGTTTTTT.

The CDR3 region has the DNA TGTGCCAGCAGCGCCGCGGCGGCAGATACGCAGTATTTT. Translated: CASSAAAADTQYF. The chain carries TRBV9 and TRBJ2-3, with D unclear. The CDR3 runs 13 residues. Germline CDR1 is SGDLS and CDR2 is YYNGEE. Trimming pared 3 bases from V and 4 bases from J, leaving 9 bases between. Looking up the rest from reference TRBV9 and TRBJ2-3 gives the full variable domain: DSGVTQTPKHLITATGQRVTLRCSPRSGDLSVYWYQQSLDQGLQFLIQYYNGEERAKGNILERFSAQQFPDLHSELNLSSLELGDSALYFCASSAAAADTQYFGPGTRLTVL.

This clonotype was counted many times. The CDR3 DNA reads TGTGCCAGCTCACCCCTCCGACAGGGGGCAAACACTGAAGCTTTCTTT. Translating it yields CASSPLRQGANTEAFF. V and J are TRBV18 and TRBJ1-1; 10 nucleotides line up with TRBD1. CDR3 length: 16 residues. Looked up from germline, CDR1 is KGHSH and CDR2 is LQKENI. Unmatched junction bases numbered 6, after V lost 3 bases and J lost 2 bases.

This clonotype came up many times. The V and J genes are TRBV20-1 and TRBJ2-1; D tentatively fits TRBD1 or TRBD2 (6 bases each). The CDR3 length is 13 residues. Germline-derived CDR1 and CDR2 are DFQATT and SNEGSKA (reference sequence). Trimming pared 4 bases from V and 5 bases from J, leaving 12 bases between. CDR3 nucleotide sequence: TGCAGTGCTAAGTCGGGGGCCAACAATGAGCAGTTCTTC. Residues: CSAKSGANNEQFF.

CDR3 sequence (DNA): TGCAGTGCAACACAGGGGGCAGGGTCACCCCTCCACTTT. Protein product: CSATQGAGSPLHF. This chain connects TRBV20-1 to TRBJ1-6, with 9 bases that match TRBD1. The CDR3 is made up of 13 amino acids. Germline CDR1 DFQATT, CDR2 SNEGSKA (reference sequence). The junction had 7 bases not matched to a gene; V was cut back by 6 bases and J by 10 bases.

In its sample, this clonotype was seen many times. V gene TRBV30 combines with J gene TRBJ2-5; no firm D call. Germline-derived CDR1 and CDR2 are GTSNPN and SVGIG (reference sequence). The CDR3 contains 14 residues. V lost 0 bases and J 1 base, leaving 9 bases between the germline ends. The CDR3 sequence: CAWSVRWRQETQYF. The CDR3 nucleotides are TGTGCCTGGAGTGTTAGGTGGCGCCAAGAGACCCAGTACTTC.

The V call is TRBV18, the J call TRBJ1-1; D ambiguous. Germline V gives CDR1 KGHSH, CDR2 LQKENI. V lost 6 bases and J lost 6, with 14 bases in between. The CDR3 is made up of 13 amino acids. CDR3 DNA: TGTGCCAGCTCGCGAGGGAGTGGAGCTGAAGCTTTCTTT. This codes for CASSRGSGAEAFF.

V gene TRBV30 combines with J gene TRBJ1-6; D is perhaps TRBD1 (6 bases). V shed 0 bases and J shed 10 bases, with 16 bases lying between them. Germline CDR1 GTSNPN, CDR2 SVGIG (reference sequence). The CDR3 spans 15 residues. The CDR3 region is CAWSVFGGQGSPLHF. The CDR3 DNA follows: TGTGCCTGGAGTGTATTTGGGGGGCAAGGATCACCCCTCCACTTT. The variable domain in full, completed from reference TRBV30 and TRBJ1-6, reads SQTIHQWPATLVQPVGSPLSLECTVEGTSNPNLYWYRQAAGRGLQLLFYSVGIGQISSEVPQNLSASRPQDRQFILSSKKLLLSDSGFYLCAWSVFGGQGSPLHFGNGTRLTVT.

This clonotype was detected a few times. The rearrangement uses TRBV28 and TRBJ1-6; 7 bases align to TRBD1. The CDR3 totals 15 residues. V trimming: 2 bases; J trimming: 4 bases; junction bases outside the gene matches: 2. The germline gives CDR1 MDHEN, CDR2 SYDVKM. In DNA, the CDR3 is TGTGCCAGCAGTTTAGTGGGACAGTATAATTCACCCCTCCACTTT. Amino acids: CASSLVGQYNSPLHF.

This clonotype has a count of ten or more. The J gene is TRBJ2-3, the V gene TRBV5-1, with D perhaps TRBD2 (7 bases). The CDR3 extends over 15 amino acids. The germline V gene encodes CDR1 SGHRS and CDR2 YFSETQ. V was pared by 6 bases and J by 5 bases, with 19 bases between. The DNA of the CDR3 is TGCGCCAGCACTCTGGAGGGGGGGACCATAGATACGCAGTATTTT. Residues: CASTLEGGTIDTQYF.

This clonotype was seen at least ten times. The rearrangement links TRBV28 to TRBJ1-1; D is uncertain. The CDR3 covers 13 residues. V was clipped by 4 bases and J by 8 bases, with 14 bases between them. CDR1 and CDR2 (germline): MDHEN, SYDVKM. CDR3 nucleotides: TGTGCCAGCAGTTCCCCGGGCCAAGTGGAAGCTTTCTTT. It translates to CASSSPGQVEAFF.

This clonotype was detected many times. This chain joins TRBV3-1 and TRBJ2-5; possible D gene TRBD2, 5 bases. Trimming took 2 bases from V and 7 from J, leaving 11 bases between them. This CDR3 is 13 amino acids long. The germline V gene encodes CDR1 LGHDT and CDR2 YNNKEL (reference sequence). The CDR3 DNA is TGTGCCAGCAGCCAATCCGGGATGGGGACCCAGTACTTC. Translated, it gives CASSQSGMGTQYF.

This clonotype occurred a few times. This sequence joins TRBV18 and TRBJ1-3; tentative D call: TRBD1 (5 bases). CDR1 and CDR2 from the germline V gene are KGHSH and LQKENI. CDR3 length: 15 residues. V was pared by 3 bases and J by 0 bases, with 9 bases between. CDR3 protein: CASSPPDISGNTIYF. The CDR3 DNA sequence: TGTGCCAGCTCACCTCCGGACATCTCTGGAAACACCATATATTTT.

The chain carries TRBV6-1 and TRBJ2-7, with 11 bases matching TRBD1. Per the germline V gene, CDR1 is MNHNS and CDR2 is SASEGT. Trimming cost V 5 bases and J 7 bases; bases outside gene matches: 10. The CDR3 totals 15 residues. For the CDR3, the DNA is TGTGCCAGCAGTTTAGGGACAGGGGGGAAGGAAGAGCAGTACTTC. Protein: CASSLGTGGKEEQYF.

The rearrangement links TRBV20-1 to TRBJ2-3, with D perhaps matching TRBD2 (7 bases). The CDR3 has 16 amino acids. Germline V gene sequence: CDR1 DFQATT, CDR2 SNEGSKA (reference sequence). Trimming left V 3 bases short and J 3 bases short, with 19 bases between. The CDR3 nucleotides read TGCAGTGCTAGGGGAGGGAAAGGGGGGTCTACAGATACGCAGTATTTT. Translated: CSARGGKGGSTDTQYF.

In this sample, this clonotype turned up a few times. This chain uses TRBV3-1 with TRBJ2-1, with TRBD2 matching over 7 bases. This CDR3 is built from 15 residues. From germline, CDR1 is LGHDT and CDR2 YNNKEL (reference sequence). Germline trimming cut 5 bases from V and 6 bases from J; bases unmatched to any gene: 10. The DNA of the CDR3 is TGTGCCAGCAGCTTTCGGGGGGTCTCGGGCAATGAGCAGTTCTTC. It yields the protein CASSFRGVSGNEQFF.

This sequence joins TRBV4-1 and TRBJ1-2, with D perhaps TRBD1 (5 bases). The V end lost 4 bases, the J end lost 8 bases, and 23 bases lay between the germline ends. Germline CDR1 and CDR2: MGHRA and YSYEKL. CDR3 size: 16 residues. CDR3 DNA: TGCGCCAGCAGCCTGATAGGTCGACAGCCCGAAGGGGGCTACACCTTC. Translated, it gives CASSLIGRQPEGGYTF.

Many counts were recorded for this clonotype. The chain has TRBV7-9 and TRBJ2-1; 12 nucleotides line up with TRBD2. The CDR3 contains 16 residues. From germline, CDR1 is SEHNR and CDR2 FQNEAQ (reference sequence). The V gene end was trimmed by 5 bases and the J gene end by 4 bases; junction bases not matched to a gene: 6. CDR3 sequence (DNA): TGTGCCAGCAGCCCCGGGACTAGCGGGCCATACAATGAGCAGTTCTTC. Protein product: CASSPGTSGPYNEQFF.

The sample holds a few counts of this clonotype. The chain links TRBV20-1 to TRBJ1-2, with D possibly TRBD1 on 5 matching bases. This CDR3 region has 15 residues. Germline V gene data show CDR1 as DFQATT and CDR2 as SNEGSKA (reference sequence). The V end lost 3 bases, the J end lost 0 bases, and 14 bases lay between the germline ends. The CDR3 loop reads CSARRPPGSNYGYTF. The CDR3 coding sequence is TGCAGTGCTAGGAGACCCCCAGGGTCTAACTATGGCTACACCTTC.

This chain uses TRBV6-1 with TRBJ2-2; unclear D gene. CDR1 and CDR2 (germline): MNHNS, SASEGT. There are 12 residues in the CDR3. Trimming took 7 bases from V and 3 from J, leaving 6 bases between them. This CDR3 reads CASKLDTGELFF. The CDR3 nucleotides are TGTGCCAGCAAATTGGACACCGGGGAGCTGTTTTTT.

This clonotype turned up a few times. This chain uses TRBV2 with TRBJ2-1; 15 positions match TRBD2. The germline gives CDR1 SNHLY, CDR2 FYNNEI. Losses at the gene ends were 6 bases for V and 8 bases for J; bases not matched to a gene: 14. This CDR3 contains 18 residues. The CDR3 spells CASRGTSGRPVGIDEQFF. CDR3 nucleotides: TGTGCCAGCAGAGGGACTAGCGGGAGGCCCGTAGGTATAGATGAGCAGTTCTTC.